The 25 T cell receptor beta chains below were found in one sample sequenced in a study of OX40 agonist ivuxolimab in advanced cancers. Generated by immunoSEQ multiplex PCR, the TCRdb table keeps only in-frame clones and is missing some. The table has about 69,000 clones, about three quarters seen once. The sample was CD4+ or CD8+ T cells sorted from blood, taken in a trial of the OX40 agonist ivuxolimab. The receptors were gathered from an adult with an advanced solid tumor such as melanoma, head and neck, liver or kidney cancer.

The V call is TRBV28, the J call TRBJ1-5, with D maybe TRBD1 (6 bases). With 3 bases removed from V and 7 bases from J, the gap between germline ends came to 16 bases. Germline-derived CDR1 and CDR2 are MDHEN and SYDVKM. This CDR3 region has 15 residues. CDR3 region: CASSFRLTGSQPQHF. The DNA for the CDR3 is TGTGCCAGCAGTTTTCGCCTAACAGGGTCCCAGCCCCAGCATTTT. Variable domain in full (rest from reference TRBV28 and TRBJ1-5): DVKVTQSSRYLVKRTGEKVFLECVQDMDHENMFWYRQDPGLGLRLIYFSYDVKMKEKGDIPEGYSVSREKKERFSLILESASTNQTSMYLCASSFRLTGSQPQHFGDGTRLSIL.

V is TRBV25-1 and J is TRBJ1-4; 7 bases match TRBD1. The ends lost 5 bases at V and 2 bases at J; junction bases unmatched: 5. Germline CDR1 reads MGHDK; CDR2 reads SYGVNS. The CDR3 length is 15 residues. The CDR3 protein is CASSKQGLTNEKLFF. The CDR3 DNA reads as TGTGCCAGCAGTAAACAGGGGTTGACTAATGAAAAACTGTTTTTT.

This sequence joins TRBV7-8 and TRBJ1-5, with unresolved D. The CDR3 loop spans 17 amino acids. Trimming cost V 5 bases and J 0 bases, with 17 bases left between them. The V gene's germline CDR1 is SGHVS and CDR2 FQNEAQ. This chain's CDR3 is CASSPRVATYSNQPQHF. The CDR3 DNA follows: TGTGCCAGCAGCCCTAGGGTGGCCACTTATAGCAATCAGCCCCAGCATTTT.

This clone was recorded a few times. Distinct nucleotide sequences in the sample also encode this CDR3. In DNA, the CDR3 is TGTGCCACCAGCAGAGACACAGGGGCCAATCAGCCCCAGCATTTT. Protein sequence: CATSRDTGANQPQHF. This rearrangement joins TRBV15 to TRBJ1-5; TRBD1 aligns across 7 bases. CDR1 is LNHNV and CDR2 is YYDKDF in the germline V gene (reference sequence). This CDR3 spans 15 amino acids. V gave up 0 bases and J gave up 3 bases; unmatched junction bases: 2.

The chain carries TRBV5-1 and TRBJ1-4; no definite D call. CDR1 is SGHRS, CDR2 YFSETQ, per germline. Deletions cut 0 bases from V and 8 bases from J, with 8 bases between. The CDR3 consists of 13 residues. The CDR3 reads CASSLGMEEKLFF. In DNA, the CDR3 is TGCGCCAGCAGCTTGGGGATGGAAGAAAAACTGTTTTTT.

CDR3 DNA: TGTGCCAGCAGTTACCTCAGGGGGGATCAGCCCCAGCATTTT. Protein sequence: CASSYLRGDQPQHF. This rearrangement joins TRBV6-6 to TRBJ1-5, with 7 positions matching TRBD1. This CDR3 comprises 14 residues. With 2 bases clipped from V and 5 bases from J, the junction kept 3 bases outside the gene matches. The germline V gene encodes CDR1 MNHNY and CDR2 SVGAGI (reference sequence).

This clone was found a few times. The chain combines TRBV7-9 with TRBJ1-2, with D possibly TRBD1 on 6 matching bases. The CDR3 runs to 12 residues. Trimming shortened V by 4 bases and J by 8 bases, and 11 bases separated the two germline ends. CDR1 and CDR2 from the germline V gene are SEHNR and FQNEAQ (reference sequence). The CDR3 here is CASSSQGGGYTF. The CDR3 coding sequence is TGTGCCAGCAGCTCACAGGGAGGGGGCTACACCTTC.

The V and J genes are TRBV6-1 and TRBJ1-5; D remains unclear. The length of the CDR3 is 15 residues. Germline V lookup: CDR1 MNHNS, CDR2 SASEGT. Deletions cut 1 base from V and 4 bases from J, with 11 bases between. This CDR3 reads CASSEGHQQNQPQHF. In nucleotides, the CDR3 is TGTGCCAGCAGTGAAGGACATCAACAAAATCAGCCCCAGCATTTT.

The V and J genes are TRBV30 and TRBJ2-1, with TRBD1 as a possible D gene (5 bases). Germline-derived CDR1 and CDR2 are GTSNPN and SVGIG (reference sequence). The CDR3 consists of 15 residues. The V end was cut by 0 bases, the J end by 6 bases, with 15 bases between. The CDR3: CAWSVGVIRSNEQFF. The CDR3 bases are TGTGCCTGGAGTGTAGGGGTCATAAGGTCCAATGAGCAGTTCTTC.

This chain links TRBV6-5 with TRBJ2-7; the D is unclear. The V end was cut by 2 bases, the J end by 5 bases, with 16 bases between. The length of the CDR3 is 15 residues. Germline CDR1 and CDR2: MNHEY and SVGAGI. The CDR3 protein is CASSYGVADRDEQYF. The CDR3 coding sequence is TGTGCCAGCAGTTACGGGGTAGCCGACCGGGACGAGCAGTACTTC.

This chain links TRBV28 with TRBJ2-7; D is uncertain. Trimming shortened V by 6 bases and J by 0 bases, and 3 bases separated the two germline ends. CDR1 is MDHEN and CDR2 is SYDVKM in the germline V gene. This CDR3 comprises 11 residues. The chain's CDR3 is CASRSSYEQYF. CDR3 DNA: TGTGCCAGCAGGAGCTCCTACGAGCAGTACTTC.

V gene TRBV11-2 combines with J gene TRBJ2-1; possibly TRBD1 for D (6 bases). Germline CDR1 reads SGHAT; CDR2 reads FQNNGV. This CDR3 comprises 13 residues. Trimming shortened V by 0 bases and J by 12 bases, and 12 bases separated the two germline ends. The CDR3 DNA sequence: TGTGCCAGCAGCTTAGATCCGGGACACGTGCAGTTCTTC. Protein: CASSLDPGHVQFF.

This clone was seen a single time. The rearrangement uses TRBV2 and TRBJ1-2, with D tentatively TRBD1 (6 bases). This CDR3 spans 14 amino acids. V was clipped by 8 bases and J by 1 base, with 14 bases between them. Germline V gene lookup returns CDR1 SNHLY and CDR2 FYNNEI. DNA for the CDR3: TGTGCCAGCGGACCCGGGACACTTAACTATGGCTACACCTTC. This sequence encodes CASGPGTLNYGYTF.

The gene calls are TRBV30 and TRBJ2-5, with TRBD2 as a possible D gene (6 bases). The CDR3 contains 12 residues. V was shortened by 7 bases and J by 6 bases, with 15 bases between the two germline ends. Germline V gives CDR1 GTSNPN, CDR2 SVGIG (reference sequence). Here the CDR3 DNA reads TGTGCCTCGGAGTGGGGCGGGAAGACCCAGTACTTC. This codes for CASEWGGKTQYF.

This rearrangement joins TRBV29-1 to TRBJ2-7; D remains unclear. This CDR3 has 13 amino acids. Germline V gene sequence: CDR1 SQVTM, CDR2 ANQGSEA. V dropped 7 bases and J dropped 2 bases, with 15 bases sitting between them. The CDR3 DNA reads TGCAGCGGGGTCAGCGAGGCCCCCTACGAGCAGTACTTC. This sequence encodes CSGVSEAPYEQYF.

Here the CDR3 reads CASSAGTGREKLFF. CDR3 nucleotide sequence: TGTGCCAGCAGTGCCGGGACAGGGCGTGAAAAACTGTTTTTT. The gene calls are TRBV2 and TRBJ1-4; 9 bases agree with TRBD1. The V segment lost 4 bases and the J segment 7 bases; nucleotides outside the gene matches: 4. The CDR3 has 14 residues. CDR1 and CDR2 from the germline V gene are SNHLY and FYNNEI.

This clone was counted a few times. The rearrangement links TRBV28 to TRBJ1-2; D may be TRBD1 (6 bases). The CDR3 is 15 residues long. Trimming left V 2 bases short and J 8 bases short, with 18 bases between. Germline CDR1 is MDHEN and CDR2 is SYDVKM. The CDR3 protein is CASSLSTGLIWGYTF. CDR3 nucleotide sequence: TGTGCCAGCAGTTTAAGCACAGGGTTGATTTGGGGCTACACCTTC.

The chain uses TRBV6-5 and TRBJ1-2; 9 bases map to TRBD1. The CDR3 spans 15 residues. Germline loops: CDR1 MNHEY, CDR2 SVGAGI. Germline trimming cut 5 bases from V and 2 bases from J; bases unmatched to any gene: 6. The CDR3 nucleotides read TGTGCCAGCAGTACAGGGACAGGGCTAAACTATGGCTACACCTTC. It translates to CASSTGTGLNYGYTF.

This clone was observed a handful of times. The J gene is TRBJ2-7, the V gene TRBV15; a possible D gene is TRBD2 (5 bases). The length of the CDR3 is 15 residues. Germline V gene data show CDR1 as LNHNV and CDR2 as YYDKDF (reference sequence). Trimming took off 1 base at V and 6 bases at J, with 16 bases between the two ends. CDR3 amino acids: CATSRGRGRRGEQYF. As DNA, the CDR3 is TGTGCCACCAGCAGAGGCCGTGGGAGAAGAGGCGAGCAGTACTTC. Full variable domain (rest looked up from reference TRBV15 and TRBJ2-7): DAMVIQNPRYQVTQFGKPVTLSCSQTLNHNVMYWYQQKSSQAPKLLFHYYDKDFNNEADTPDNFQSRRPNTSFCFLDIRSPGLGDTAMYLCATSRGRGRRGEQYFGPGTRLTVT.

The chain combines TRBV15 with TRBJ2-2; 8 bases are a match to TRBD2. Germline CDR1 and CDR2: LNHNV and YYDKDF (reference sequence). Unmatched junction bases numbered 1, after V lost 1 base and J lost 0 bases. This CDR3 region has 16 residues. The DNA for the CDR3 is TGTGCCACCAGCAGAGCGGGACTAGCGAACACCGGGGAGCTGTTTTTT. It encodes CATSRAGLANTGELFF.

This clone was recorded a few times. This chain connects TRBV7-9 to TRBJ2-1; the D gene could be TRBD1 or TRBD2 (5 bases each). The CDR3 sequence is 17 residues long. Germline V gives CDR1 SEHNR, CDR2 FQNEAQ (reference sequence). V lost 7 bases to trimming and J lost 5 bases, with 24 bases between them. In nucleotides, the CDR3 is TGTGCCAGCACCCTCCCGAGGACCCGGGGCCTACACAATGAGCAGTTCTTC. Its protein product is CASTLPRTRGLHNEQFF.

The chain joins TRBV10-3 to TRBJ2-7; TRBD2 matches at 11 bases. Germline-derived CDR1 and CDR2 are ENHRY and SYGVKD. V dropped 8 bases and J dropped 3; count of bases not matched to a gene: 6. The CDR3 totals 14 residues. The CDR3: CAIGGTSGLYEQYF. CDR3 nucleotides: TGTGCCATCGGAGGGACTAGCGGCCTCTACGAGCAGTACTTC.

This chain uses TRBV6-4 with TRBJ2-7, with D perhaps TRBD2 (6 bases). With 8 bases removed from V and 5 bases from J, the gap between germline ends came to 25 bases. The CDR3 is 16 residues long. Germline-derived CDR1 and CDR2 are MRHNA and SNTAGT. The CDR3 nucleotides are TGTGCCAGCCACCTCATTCGCTGGGGAGGCCCCCACGAGCAGTACTTC. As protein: CASHLIRWGGPHEQYF.

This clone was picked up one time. Here the CDR3 reads CASSFGRSIRNEQFF. The CDR3 DNA reads as TGCGCCAGCAGCTTCGGGCGGAGCATAAGGAATGAGCAGTTCTTC. The V gene is TRBV5-1, the J gene TRBJ2-1; D gene ambiguous. The CDR3 consists of 15 residues. CDR1 SGHRS and CDR2 YFSETQ come from the germline V gene. Trimming took off 2 bases at V and 7 bases at J, with 16 bases between the two ends.

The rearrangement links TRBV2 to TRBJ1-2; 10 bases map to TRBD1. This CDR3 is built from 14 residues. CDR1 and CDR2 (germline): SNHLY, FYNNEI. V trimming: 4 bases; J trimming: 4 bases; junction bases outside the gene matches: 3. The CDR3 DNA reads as TGTGCCAGCAGTGTGGGACAGGGGATCTATGGCTACACCTTC. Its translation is CASSVGQGIYGYTF.